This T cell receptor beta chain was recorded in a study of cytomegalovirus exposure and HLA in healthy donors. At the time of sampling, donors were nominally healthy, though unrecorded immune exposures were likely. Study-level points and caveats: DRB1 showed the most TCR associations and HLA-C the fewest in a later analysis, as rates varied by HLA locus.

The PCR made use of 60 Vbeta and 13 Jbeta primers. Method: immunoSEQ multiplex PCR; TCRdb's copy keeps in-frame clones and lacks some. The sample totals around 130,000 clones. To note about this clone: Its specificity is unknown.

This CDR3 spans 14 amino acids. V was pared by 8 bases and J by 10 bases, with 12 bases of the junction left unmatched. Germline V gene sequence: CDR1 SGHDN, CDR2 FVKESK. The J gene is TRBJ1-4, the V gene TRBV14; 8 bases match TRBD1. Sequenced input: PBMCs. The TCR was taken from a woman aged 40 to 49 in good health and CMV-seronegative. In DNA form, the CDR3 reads TGTGCCAGCCAACAGGGGGTCAATCGGGGAAAACTGTTTTTT. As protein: CASQQGVNRGKLFF.